This is a list of T cell receptor beta chains from one sample in a study of blood T cell repertoires in COVID-19. Assay used: immunoSEQ multiplex PCR; TCRdb lists only in-frame clones, some missing. The table lists more than 300,000 clones, about nine tenths of them singletons. The sample taken for sequencing was PBMCs or T cells enriched from blood (not recorded which). Receptors were obtained from a woman in her 30s who had recovered from COVID-19. The CDR3 runs from the conserved cysteine through the conserved F or W. The D gene is left open where the match is weak. Size values are once, few and many counts, or a class for expanded clones, and some rows have none.

v_call	d_call	clone_size	j_call	cdr3_aa	cdr3_nt
TRBV10-2	TRBD1	NA	TRBJ1-6	CASSTPGQGINSPLHF	TGCGCCAGCAGTACTCCGGGACAGGGGATCAATTCACCCCTCCACTTT
TRBV18	TRBD1	NA	TRBJ1-5	CASSSTGEGNQPQHF	TGTGCCAGCTCATCTACAGGGGAAGGCAATCAGCCCCAGCATTTT
TRBV14	TRBD2	NA	TRBJ2-3	CASSQDWLAGDADTQYF	TGTGCCAGCAGCCAAGATTGGCTAGCGGGAGACGCAGATACGCAGTATTTT
TRBV29-1	NA	NA	TRBJ1-4	CSVEERGGNEKLFF	TGCAGCGTTGAAGAGAGAGGGGGTAATGAAAAACTGTTTTTT
TRBV20-1	TRBD2	once	TRBJ2-3	CSASVSSGSTDTQYF	TGCAGTGCTAGTGTCTCTAGCGGTAGCACAGATACGCAGTATTTT
TRBV6-1	NA	NA	TRBJ1-4	CASSEEGLNEKLFF	TGTGCCAGCAGTGAAGAGGGGCTGAATGAAAAACTGTTTTTT
TRBV15	TRBD1	NA	TRBJ1-3	CATSSYRGNTIYF	TGTGCCACCAGCAGCTACAGGGGGAACACCATATATTTT
TRBV7-6	TRBD2	NA	TRBJ2-7	CASSLLLAGGPSSEQYF	TGTGCCAGCAGCTTACTCCTAGCGGGAGGGCCTTCCTCCGAGCAGTACTTC
TRBV18	NA	NA	TRBJ1-1	CASSPETGVGEAFF	TGTGCCAGCTCACCTGAGACAGGCGTAGGTGAAGCTTTCTTT
TRBV7-2	TRBD1	NA	TRBJ1-1	CASSPEDREAHPTYTEAFF	TGTGCCAGCAGCCCTGAGGACAGGGAGGCCCACCCAACCTACACTGAAGCTTTCTTT
TRBV6-5	NA	NA	TRBJ2-1	CASSYSGAPPYNEQFF	TGTGCCAGCAGTTATAGCGGAGCACCTCCCTACAATGAGCAGTTCTTC
TRBV23-1	NA	NA	TRBJ1-1	CASSRLARKYTEAFF	TGCGCCAGCAGTCGTCTAGCTAGGAAGTACACTGAAGCTTTCTTT
TRBV5-1	NA	NA	TRBJ1-5	CASSPAGPPGGQPQHF	TGCGCCAGCAGCCCAGCCGGGCCCCCGGGAGGTCAGCCCCAGCATTTT